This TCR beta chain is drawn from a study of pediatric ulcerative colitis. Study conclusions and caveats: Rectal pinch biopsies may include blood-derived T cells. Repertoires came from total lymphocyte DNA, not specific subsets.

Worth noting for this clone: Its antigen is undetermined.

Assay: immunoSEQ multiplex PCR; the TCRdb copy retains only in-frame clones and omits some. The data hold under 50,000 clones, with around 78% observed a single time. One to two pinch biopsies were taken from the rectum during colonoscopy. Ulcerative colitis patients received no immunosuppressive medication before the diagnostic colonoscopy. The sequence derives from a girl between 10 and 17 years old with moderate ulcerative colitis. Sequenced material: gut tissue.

CDR3 bases: TGCAGCGTTGCTCTGCAGGCCTCCTACGAGCAGTACTTC. It is translated as CSVALQASYEQYF. This chain links TRBV29-1 with TRBJ2-7, with D unclear. CDR1 is SQVTM, CDR2 ANQGSEA, per germline. The CDR3 totals 13 residues. V shed 4 bases and J shed 0 bases, with 10 bases lying between them.